Listed below are T cell receptor beta chains from one sample, sequenced in a study of response to subunit inactivated influenza vaccine. TCRdb independently ran MiXCR on the RT-PCR reads; one entry per CDR3 protein. This sample yields about 190,000 distinct CDR3 sequences, of which around 15% are seen a single time; roughly 26% belongs to the top ten. The source material was CD8+ T cells sorted from PBMCs, sampled 5 days after vaccination. These receptors were obtained from a man aged 45-65 years who received an inactivated influenza vaccine. Both conserved end residues are part of each CDR3. A D gene is named only where the DNA matches it firmly. Some rows have no size entry. The others give once, few or many, or a class for an expanded clone.

V,size,J,D,CDR3,DNA
TRBV20-1,few,TRBJ2-1,NA,CSARVLSYNEQFF,TGCAGTGCTAGAGTACTCTCCTACAATGAGCAGTTCTTC
TRBV20-1,NA,TRBJ2-7,NA,CSARDFERTSYEQYF,TGCAGTGCTAGAGATTTCGAACGAACCTCCTACGAGCAGTACTTC
TRBV28,NA,TRBJ2-7,NA,CASSLSWDTDYEQYF,TGTGCCAGCAGTCTATCCTGGGACACTGACTACGAGCAGTACTTC
TRBV29-1,few,TRBJ1-1,NA,CSVEPWGKRNTEAFF,TGCAGCGTTGAGCCATGGGGGAAACGGAACACTGAAGCTTTCTTT
TRBV4-3,many,TRBJ2-5,NA,CASSQEGGLKTQYF,TGCGCCAGCAGCCAAGAAGGGGGGTTGAAGACCCAGTACTTC
TRBV4-3,NA,TRBJ2-1,NA,CASSQVGRNEQFF,TGCGCCAGCAGCCAAGTCGGCAGGAATGAGCAGTTCTTC
TRBV12-3/TRBV12-4,many,TRBJ2-7,NA,CASSLRGGSMNEQYF,TGTGCCAGCAGTTTAAGGGGGGGGAGTATGAACGAGCAGTACTTC
TRBV4-1,few,TRBJ2-5,NA,CASSQVQGPETQYF,TGCGCCAGCAGCCAAGTGCAGGGGCCAGAGACCCAGTACTTC
TRBV7-9,few,TRBJ2-7,NA,CASSLEVSYPGTYEQYF,TGTGCCAGCAGCTTAGAAGTCTCCTATCCGGGCACCTACGAGCAGTACTTC
TRBV7-2,NA,TRBJ2-1,TRBD1,CASRYRDSSYNEQFF,TGTGCCAGCAGATACCGGGACAGCTCCTACAATGAGCAGTTCTTC
TRBV9,NA,TRBJ2-2,NA,CASSVAPDSYTGELFF,TGTGCCAGCAGCGTAGCTCCGGACAGCTACACCGGGGAGCTGTTTTTT
TRBV29-1,few,TRBJ1-1,TRBD1,CSVDSGGTEAFF,TGCAGCGTTGATTCAGGGGGCACTGAAGCTTTCTTT
TRBV4-2,NA,TRBJ2-1,NA,CASSRSSYNEQFF,TGTGCCAGCAGCCGTTCCTCCTACAATGAGCAGTTCTTC
TRBV28,NA,TRBJ2-1,NA,CASSYVGDLRYNEQFF,TGTGCCAGCAGTTATGTCGGGGACCTCAGATACAATGAGCAGTTCTTC
TRBV6-5,few,TRBJ1-1,NA,CASSYRSDRLNTEAFF,TGTGCCAGCAGTTATAGGTCGGACAGACTGAACACTGAAGCTTTCTTT
TRBV12-3/TRBV12-4,few,TRBJ2-3,TRBD1,CASSRTGSPDTQYF,TGTGCCAGCAGCCGGACAGGGTCTCCAGATACGCAGTATTTT
TRBV11-2,NA,TRBJ2-1,NA,CASSLGVVTQEQFF,TGTGCCAGCAGCTTAGGTGTCGTTACTCAGGAGCAGTTCTTC
TRBV7-8,few,TRBJ2-7,NA,CASSLFSDEQYF,TGTGCCAGCAGCTTATTTTCCGACGAGCAGTACTTC
TRBV27,NA,TRBJ2-3,NA,CASSLSLVDTQYF,TGTGCCAGCAGTTTATCGCTGGTAGATACGCAGTATTTT
TRBV7-9,few,TRBJ2-3,NA,CASSTRTAGSTDTQYF,TGTGCCAGCAGCACCAGGACCGCCGGAAGCACAGATACGCAGTATTTT
TRBV10-3,many,TRBJ2-7,TRBD1,CAIRGDRGIKGNEQYF,TGTGCCATCAGGGGGGACAGGGGGATTAAAGGAAACGAGCAGTACTTC
TRBV9,NA,TRBJ2-3,NA,CASSFPGEERVAQYF,TGTGCCAGCAGCTTCCCCGGAGAGGAGCGGGTTGCGCAGTATTTT
TRBV13,few,TRBJ2-1,TRBD2,CASSPRGGRSGEQFF,TGTGCCAGCAGCCCTCGCGGGGGGCGATCCGGTGAGCAGTTCTTC
TRBV11-2,NA,TRBJ2-7,NA,CASSRGGTEDEQYF,TGTGCCAGCAGCCGGGGGGGGACAGAGGACGAGCAGTACTTC
TRBV10-3,few,TRBJ2-7,TRBD2,CAISVSSGSFYEQYF,TGTGCCATCAGTGTTTCTAGCGGGAGTTTCTACGAGCAGTACTTC
TRBV5-6,few,TRBJ2-7,TRBD1,CASSFSQTGQVYYEQYF,TGTGCCAGCAGCTTTTCCCAGACGGGACAGGTCTACTACGAGCAGTACTTC
TRBV12-3/TRBV12-4,few,TRBJ2-1,NA,CASSLETSLDEQFF,TGTGCCAGCAGTCTCGAGACTAGTCTAGATGAGCAGTTCTTC
TRBV6-2/TRBV6-3,NA,TRBJ1-1,NA,CASSDWGNTEAFF,TGTGCCAGCAGCGATTGGGGGAACACTGAAGCTTTCTTT
TRBV6-1,NA,TRBJ2-5,NA,CASSRGGGTQETQYF,TGTGCCAGCAGTCGGGGAGGTGGGACTCAAGAGACCCAGTACTTC
TRBV11-2,NA,TRBJ1-3,NA,CASSQNFWPVSSGNTLYF,TGTGCCAGCAGCCAAAACTTCTGGCCGGTATCTAGCGGAAACACCTTATATTTT
TRBV12-3/TRBV12-4,few,TRBJ1-1,NA,CASKRGVTEAFF,TGTGCCAGCAAGCGAGGGGTCACTGAAGCTTTCTTT
TRBV12-3/TRBV12-4,NA,TRBJ2-1,NA,CASSFGPANEQFF,TGTGCCAGCAGTTTCGGACCAGCCAATGAGCAGTTCTTC
TRBV5-5,few,TRBJ2-5,NA,CASSFGSEEETQYF,TGTGCCAGCAGCTTTGGGTCTGAAGAGGAGACCCAGTACTTC
TRBV12-3/TRBV12-4,few,TRBJ1-2,TRBD1,CASSDVPGQGLGYTF,TGTGCCAGCAGTGACGTCCCGGGACAGGGATTAGGCTACACCTTC
TRBV12-3/TRBV12-4,many,TRBJ2-5,TRBD1,CASSPTGTGAQETQYF,TGTGCCAGCAGCCCTACCGGGACAGGGGCCCAAGAGACCCAGTACTTC
TRBV20-1,NA,TRBJ2-3,TRBD2,CSARGAGALAGGGDTQYF,TGCAGTGCTAGAGGGGCGGGAGCTCTAGCGGGAGGAGGGGATACGCAGTATTTT
TRBV11-2,few,TRBJ2-5,TRBD1,CASSRSGTGNLETQYF,TGTGCCAGCAGCCGATCCGGGACAGGGAATTTGGAGACCCAGTACTTC